The clone carrying this TCR beta chain was observed a handful of times. The antigen is unknown. The data are from a study of cytomegalovirus exposure and HLA in healthy donors. Study conclusions and caveats: Among TCR beta chains, those listed as cytomegalovirus-associated numbered around 160. Only CMV serostatus was available as immune exposure information. A missense variant in DCLRE1C was later tied to TCR beta V- and J-gene trimming.

The PCR contained 60 Vbeta and 13 Jbeta primers. Some clones are missing from TCRdb's copy, which holds only in-frame ones; the method was immunoSEQ multiplex PCR. The sample records about 140,000 clones, roughly 80% being singletons. CDR1 is MDHEN, CDR2 SYDVKM, per germline. This CDR3 contains 11 residues. Trimming took 5 bases from V and 8 from J, leaving 9 bases between them. This rearrangement joins TRBV28 to TRBJ1-1; D perhaps matches TRBD1 (5 bases). Source material: PBMCs. The sequence was collected from a woman in her 40s in good health and CMV-seropositive. The CDR3 sequence: CASSVNREAFF. The CDR3 DNA is TGTGCCAGCAGTGTAAACAGGGAAGCTTTCTTT.